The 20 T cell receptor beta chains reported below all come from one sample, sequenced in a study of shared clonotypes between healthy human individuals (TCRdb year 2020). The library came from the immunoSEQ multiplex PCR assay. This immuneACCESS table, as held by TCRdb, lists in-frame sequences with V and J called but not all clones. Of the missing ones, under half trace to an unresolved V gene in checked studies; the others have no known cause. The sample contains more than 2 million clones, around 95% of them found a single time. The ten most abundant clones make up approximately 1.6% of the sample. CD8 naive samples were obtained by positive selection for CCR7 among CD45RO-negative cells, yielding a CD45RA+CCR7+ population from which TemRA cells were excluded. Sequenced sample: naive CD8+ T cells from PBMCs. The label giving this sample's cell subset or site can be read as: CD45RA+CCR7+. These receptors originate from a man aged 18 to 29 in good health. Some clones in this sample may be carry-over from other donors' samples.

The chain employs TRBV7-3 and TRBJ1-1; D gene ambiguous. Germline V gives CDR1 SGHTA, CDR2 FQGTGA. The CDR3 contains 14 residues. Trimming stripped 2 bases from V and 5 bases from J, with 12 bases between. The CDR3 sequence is CASSLDVGGTEAFF. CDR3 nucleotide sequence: TGTGCCAGCAGCTTAGACGTGGGTGGGACTGAAGCTTTCTTT.

The chain's CDR3 is CASSVAGSGTAGTQYF. In nucleotides, the CDR3 is TGTGCCAGCAGCGTAGCTGGTAGCGGGACGGCCGGGACCCAGTACTTC. The chain is built from TRBV9 and TRBJ2-5; 8 nucleotides line up with TRBD2. Trimming removed 0 bases from V and 7 bases from J; junction bases left unmatched: 11. This CDR3 contains 16 residues. The germline V gene has CDR1 SGDLS and CDR2 YYNGEE.

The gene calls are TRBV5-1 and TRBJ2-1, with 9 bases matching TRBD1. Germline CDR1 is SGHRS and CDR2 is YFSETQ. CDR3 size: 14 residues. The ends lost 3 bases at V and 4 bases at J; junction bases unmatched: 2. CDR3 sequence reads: CASSSGTGYNEQFF. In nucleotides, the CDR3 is TGCGCCAGCAGCTCCGGGACAGGGTACAATGAGCAGTTCTTC.

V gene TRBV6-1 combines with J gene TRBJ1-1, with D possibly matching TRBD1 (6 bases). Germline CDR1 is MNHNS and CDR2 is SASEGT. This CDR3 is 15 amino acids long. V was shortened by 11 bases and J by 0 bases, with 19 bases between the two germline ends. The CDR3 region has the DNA TGTGCCGGTAGGGAGGGGGGCAGGCTGAACACTGAAGCTTTCTTT. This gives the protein CAGREGGRLNTEAFF.

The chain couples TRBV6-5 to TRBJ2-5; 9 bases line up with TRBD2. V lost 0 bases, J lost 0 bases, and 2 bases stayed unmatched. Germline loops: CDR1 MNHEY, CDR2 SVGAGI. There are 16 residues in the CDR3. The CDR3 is CASSYSLAGYQETQYF. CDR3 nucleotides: TGTGCCAGCAGTTACTCTCTAGCGGGGTACCAAGAGACCCAGTACTTC.

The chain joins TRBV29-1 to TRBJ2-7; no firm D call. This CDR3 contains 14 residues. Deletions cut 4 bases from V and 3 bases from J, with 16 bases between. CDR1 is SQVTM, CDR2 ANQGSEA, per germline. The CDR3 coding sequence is TGCAGCGTTGCGGCCCGAGATTGGGTCTACGAGCAGTACTTC. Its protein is CSVAARDWVYEQYF.

CDR3 protein: CASSDRGTQYF. The CDR3 DNA reads TGTGCCAGCAGTGACCGGGGTACGCAGTATTTT. V gene TRBV2 combines with J gene TRBJ2-3, with a weak D call TRBD2 (5 bases). Trimming removed 3 bases at V and 8 bases at J, with 6 bases between. This CDR3 is built from 11 residues. Germline CDR1 and CDR2: SNHLY and FYNNEI.

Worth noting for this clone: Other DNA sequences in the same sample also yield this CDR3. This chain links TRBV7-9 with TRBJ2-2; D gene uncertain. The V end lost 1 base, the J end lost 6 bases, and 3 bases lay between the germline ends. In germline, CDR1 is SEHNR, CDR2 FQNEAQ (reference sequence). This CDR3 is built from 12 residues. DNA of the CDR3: TGTGCCAGCAGCTTAGGCCCCGGGGAGCTGTTTTTT. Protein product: CASSLGPGELFF.

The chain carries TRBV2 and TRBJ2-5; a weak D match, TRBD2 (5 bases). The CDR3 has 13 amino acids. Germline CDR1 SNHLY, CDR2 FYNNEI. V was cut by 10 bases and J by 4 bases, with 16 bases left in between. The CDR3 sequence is CATEAVGSETQYF. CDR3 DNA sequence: TGTGCCACGGAGGCCGTGGGTTCAGAGACCCAGTACTTC.

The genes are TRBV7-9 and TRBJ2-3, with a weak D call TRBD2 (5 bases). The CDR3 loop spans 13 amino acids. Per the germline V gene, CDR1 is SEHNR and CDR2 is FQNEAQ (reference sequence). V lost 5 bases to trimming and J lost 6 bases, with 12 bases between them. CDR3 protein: CASSPSGWDTQYF. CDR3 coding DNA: TGTGCCAGCAGCCCCTCGGGGTGGGATACGCAGTATTTT.

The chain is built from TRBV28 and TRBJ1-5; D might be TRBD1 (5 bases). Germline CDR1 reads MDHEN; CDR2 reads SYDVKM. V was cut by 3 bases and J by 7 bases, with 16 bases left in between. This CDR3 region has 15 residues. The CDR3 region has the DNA TGTGCCAGCAGTTTCTCTCGGGGGACGGGGCAGCCCCAGCATTTT. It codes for CASSFSRGTGQPQHF.

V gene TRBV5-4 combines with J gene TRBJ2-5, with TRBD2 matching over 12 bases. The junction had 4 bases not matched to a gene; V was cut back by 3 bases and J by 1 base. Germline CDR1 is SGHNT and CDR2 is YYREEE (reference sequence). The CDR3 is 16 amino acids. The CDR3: CASSSGLAGLQETQYF. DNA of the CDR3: TGTGCCAGCAGCTCGGGACTAGCGGGTCTCCAAGAGACCCAGTACTTC. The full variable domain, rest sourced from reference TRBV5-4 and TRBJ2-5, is ETGVTQSPTHLIKTRGQQVTLRCSSQSGHNTVSWYQQALGQGPQFIFQYYREEENGRGNFPPRFSGLQFPNYSSELNVNALELDDSALYLCASSSGLAGLQETQYFGPGTRLLVL.

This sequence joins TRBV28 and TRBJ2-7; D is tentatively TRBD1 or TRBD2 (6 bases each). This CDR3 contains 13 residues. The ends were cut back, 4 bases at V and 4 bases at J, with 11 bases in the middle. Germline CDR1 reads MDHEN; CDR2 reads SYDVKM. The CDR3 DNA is TGTGCCAGCAGTTCGTCGGGGGCGTACGAGCAGTACTTC. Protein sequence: CASSSSGAYEQYF. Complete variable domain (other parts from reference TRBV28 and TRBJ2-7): DVKVTQSSRYLVKRTGEKVFLECVQDMDHENMFWYRQDPGLGLRLIYFSYDVKMKEKGDIPEGYSVSREKKERFSLILESASTNQTSMYLCASSSSGAYEQYFGPGTRLTVT.

The CDR3 is CASSLWEEGEKLFF. The CDR3 coding sequence is TGTGCCAGCAGCTTATGGGAGGAAGGCGAAAAACTGTTTTTT. V and J are TRBV7-9 and TRBJ1-4; D is unclear. The germline gives CDR1 SEHNR, CDR2 FQNEAQ (reference sequence). V dropped 2 bases and J dropped 8 bases, with 12 bases sitting between them. The CDR3 length is 14 residues.

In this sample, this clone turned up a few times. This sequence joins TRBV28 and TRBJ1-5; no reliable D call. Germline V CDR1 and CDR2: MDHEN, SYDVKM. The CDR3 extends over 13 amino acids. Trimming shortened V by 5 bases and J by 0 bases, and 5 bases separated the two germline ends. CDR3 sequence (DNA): TGTGCCAGCAGTAATTATAGCAATCAGCCCCAGCATTTT. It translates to CASSNYSNQPQHF.

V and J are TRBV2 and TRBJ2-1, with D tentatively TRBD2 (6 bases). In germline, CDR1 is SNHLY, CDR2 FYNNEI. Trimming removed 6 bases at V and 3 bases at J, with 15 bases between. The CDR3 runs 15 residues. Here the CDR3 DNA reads TGTGCCAGCAGGAGGACGGGAGTTGGCTACAATGAGCAGTTCTTC. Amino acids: CASRRTGVGYNEQFF.

The CDR3 region is CAWDGTGTREQYF. CDR3 coding DNA: TGTGCCTGGGATGGGACAGGAACTCGCGAGCAGTACTTC. The chain combines TRBV30 with TRBJ2-5, with TRBD1 matching 8 bases. The DNA end is a closer match to TRBJ2-7, so the J assignment may be wrong. The CDR3 covers 13 residues. Germline V gene lookup returns CDR1 GTSNPN and CDR2 SVGIG (reference sequence).

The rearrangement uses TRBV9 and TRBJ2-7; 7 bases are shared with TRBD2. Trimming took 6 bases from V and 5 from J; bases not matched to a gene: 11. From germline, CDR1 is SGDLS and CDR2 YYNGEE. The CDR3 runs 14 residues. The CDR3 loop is CASTPYSGFHEQYF. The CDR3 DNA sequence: TGTGCCAGCACCCCCTATAGCGGGTTCCACGAGCAGTACTTC.

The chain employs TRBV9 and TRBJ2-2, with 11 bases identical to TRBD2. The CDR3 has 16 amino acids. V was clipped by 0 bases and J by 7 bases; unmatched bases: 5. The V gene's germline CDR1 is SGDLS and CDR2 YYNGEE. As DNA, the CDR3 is TGTGCCAGCAGCGTAGTTCCTAGCGGGAGGTTCGGGGAGCTGTTTTTT. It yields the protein CASSVVPSGRFGELFF.

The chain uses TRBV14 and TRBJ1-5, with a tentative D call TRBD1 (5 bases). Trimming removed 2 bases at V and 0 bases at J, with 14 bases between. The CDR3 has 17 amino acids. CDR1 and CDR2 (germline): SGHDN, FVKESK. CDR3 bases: TGTGCCAGCAGCCAACTAATCCAGGGTTATAGCAATCAGCCCCAGCATTTT. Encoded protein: CASSQLIQGYSNQPQHF.